One and the same sample provided the 20 T cell receptor beta chains below, sequenced in a study of T cell responses to AZD1222 COVID-19 vaccine. TCRdb's table, derived via immunoSEQ multiplex PCR, lists solely in-frame clones and lacks some. Among about 83,000 clones listed, more than 70% were seen once. The sequences come from peripheral blood, collected on day 0 of AZD1222 vaccination. The receptors come from an adult in good health.

The rearrangement joins TRBV5-4 to TRBJ2-3; the D gene is possibly TRBD2 (6 bases). Germline CDR1 reads SGHNT; CDR2 reads YYREEE (reference sequence). V lost 4 bases, J lost 6 bases, and 18 bases lay in between. The CDR3 has 15 amino acids. The DNA of the CDR3 is TGTGCCAGCAGCAACGGACTAACTCTAGCTGATACGCAGTATTTT. The encoded protein is CASSNGLTLADTQYF.

This clone appeared once. The rearrangement links TRBV6-5 to TRBJ1-2; 11 nucleotides match TRBD1. This CDR3 is built from 14 residues. J gave up 2 bases and V 6 bases, and 2 bases lay outside the gene matches. Per germline, CDR1 MNHEY and CDR2 SVGAGI. CDR3 protein: CASRRTGGNYGYTF. The CDR3 DNA sequence: TGTGCCAGCAGACGGACAGGGGGCAACTATGGCTACACCTTC.

V usage is TRBV3-1 (or the pseudogene TRBV3-2) and J usage is TRBJ2-3; 7 bases are shared with TRBD1. Germline-derived CDR1 and CDR2 are LGHDT and YNNKEL (reference sequence). There are 18 residues in the CDR3. V trimming: 5 bases; J trimming: 2 bases; junction bases outside the gene matches: 16. The CDR3 region is CASSSGSDRADYTDTQYF. CDR3 bases: TGTGCCAGCAGCTCGGGGAGCGACAGGGCAGACTACACAGATACGCAGTATTTT.

This sequence joins TRBV29-1 and TRBJ1-2; no clear D gene. This CDR3 region has 9 residues. Trimming left V 6 bases short and J 11 bases short, with 10 bases between. From germline, CDR1 is SQVTM and CDR2 ANQGSEA. The chain's CDR3 is CSVGEPYTF. The CDR3 nucleotides are TGCAGCGTCGGTGAACCTTACACCTTC.

The chain is built from TRBV7-8 and TRBJ2-5; 8 positions agree with TRBD2. Unmatched junction bases numbered 13, after V lost 5 bases and J lost 2 bases. This CDR3 has 17 amino acids. CDR1 SGHVS and CDR2 FQNEAQ come from the germline V gene. The CDR3 DNA reads TGTGCCAGCAGCGTAGGGCTTGGCGGGAGGAATCAAGAGACCCAGTACTTC. Encoded protein: CASSVGLGGRNQETQYF.

This clone was seen a single time. The chain uses TRBV3-1 (or the pseudogene TRBV3-2) and TRBJ1-2; D remains unclear. V was trimmed by 4 bases and J by 8 bases, leaving 11 bases between them. This CDR3 has 12 amino acids. Germline lookup yields CDR1 LGHDT and CDR2 YNNKEL (reference sequence). The DNA for the CDR3 is TGTGCCAGCAGCCTCTACTTTCAGGGCTACACCTTC. As protein: CASSLYFQGYTF.

This chain uses TRBV6-6 with TRBJ2-7; D call uncertain. The ends were cut back, 5 bases at V and 7 bases at J, with 9 bases in the middle. This CDR3 contains 11 residues. The V gene's germline CDR1 is MNHNY and CDR2 SVGAGI (reference sequence). The CDR3 here is CASSALEEQYF. The CDR3 nucleotides are TGTGCCAGCAGTGCCCTAGAAGAGCAGTACTTC.

In its sample, this clone was seen once. The chain is built from TRBV27 and TRBJ1-6; D is perhaps TRBD1 (5 bases). The CDR3 contains 16 residues. V lost 1 base and J 0 bases, leaving 7 bases between the germline ends. CDR1 and CDR2 (germline): MNHEY, SMNVEV (reference sequence). As DNA, the CDR3 is TGTGCCAGCAGTTTATTGCAGGGCTCCTATAATTCACCCCTCCACTTT. This translates into CASSLLQGSYNSPLHF.

CDR3 coding DNA: TGTGCCAGTAGTTCGAGCTCTGGGGCCAACGTCCTGACTTTC. It codes for CASSSSSGANVLTF. The chain couples TRBV19 to TRBJ2-6; no definite D call. Per germline, CDR1 LNHDA and CDR2 SQIVND (reference sequence). The CDR3 is 14 residues long. Trimming removed 5 bases from V and 0 bases from J, with 5 bases in between.

This clone has a single count. This chain joins TRBV28 and TRBJ2-1; 8 nucleotides agree with TRBD2. CDR1 is MDHEN and CDR2 is SYDVKM in the germline V gene. This CDR3 has 19 amino acids. V trimming: 0 bases; J trimming: 0 bases; junction bases outside the gene matches: 10. CDR3 protein: CASSLWTGGSPLSYNEQFF. Written as DNA, the CDR3 is TGTGCCAGCAGTTTATGGACGGGGGGGAGCCCCCTCTCCTACAATGAGCAGTTCTTC.

The V and J genes are TRBV4-2 and TRBJ2-1, with 9 bases fitting TRBD2. Per germline, CDR1 LGHNA and CDR2 YNFKEQ. The trim removed 3 bases at V and 2 bases at J, leaving 2 bases unmatched. CDR3 length equals 15 residues. The CDR3 region has the DNA TGTGCCAGCAGCCAGTCTAGCGGGACCTACAATGAGCAGTTCTTC. This encodes CASSQSSGTYNEQFF.

V gene TRBV5-1 combines with J gene TRBJ1-4; 9 bases align to TRBD1. Trimming removed 4 bases from V and 7 bases from J; junction bases left unmatched: 8. In germline, CDR1 is SGHRS, CDR2 YFSETQ. The length of the CDR3 is 15 residues. The CDR3 loop is CASSQEGQGGEKLFF. Written as DNA, the CDR3 is TGCGCCAGCAGCCAAGAGGGACAGGGTGGTGAAAAACTGTTTTTT.

Of note for this clone: This sample also contains other DNA sequences that code for the same CDR3. V usage is TRBV4-3 and J usage is TRBJ2-3; 9 bases match TRBD2. V trimming: 4 bases; J trimming: 3 bases; junction bases outside the gene matches: 8. Germline assignment: CDR1 LGHNA and CDR2 YSLEER. The CDR3 has 16 residues. The CDR3 sequence is CASSRIAGVSTDTQYF. The CDR3 DNA sequence: TGCGCCAGCAGCCGAATAGCGGGAGTTTCGACAGATACGCAGTATTTT.

This chain links TRBV10-3 with TRBJ2-6, with 7 bases identical to TRBD1. The CDR3 is 16 amino acids. Germline CDR1 is ENHRY and CDR2 is SYGVKD. Trimming took 6 bases from V and 4 from J; bases not matched to a gene: 9. CDR3 in DNA: TGTGCCATCAGGGTTTCACAGGGGATCGGGGCCAACGTCCTGACTTTC. This codes for CAIRVSQGIGANVLTF.

The genes are TRBV27 and TRBJ1-1; D perhaps matches TRBD1 (6 bases). The CDR3 contains 14 residues. Trimming stripped 8 bases from V and 3 bases from J, with 16 bases between. Germline V gene sequence: CDR1 MNHEY, CDR2 SMNVEV (reference sequence). The CDR3 DNA sequence: TGTGCCAGCGGAAACAGGGCGGGGGACACTGAAGCTTTCTTT. Encoded protein: CASGNRAGDTEAFF.

The DNA for the CDR3 is TGCGCCAGCAGCCAAGATAGAGGAGGGAAATACGACCCCTACGAGCAGTACTTC. Residues: CASSQDRGGKYDPYEQYF. The chain is built from TRBV4-1 and TRBJ2-7; a possible D gene is TRBD2 (6 bases). The CDR3 has 18 residues. The ends were cut back, 0 bases at V and 2 bases at J, with 20 bases in the middle. Germline V lookup: CDR1 MGHRA, CDR2 YSYEKL.

V and J are TRBV5-1 and TRBJ1-2, with 7 bases lining up with TRBD1. V dropped 6 bases and J dropped 5; count of bases not matched to a gene: 10. CDR3 length: 14 residues. Germline CDR1 SGHRS, CDR2 YFSETQ. For the CDR3, the DNA is TGCGCCAGCACACCGGGACAGCATTTTTATGGCTACACCTTC. Translation: CASTPGQHFYGYTF.

The rearrangement joins TRBV5-1 to TRBJ2-2; D is possibly TRBD2 (6 bases). Trimming took 2 bases from V and 5 from J, leaving 13 bases between them. The CDR3 extends over 15 amino acids. Germline V CDR1 and CDR2: SGHRS, YFSETQ. The CDR3 spells CASSFAVGLTGELFF. Here the CDR3 DNA reads TGCGCCAGCAGCTTCGCAGTCGGACTAACCGGGGAGCTGTTTTTT.

This sequence joins TRBV14 and TRBJ2-3; TRBD2 matches 10 bases. V trimming: 5 bases; J trimming: 0 bases; junction bases outside the gene matches: 8. This CDR3 contains 17 residues. Germline V gene data show CDR1 as SGHDN and CDR2 as FVKESK. CDR3 region: CASSVRQREGSTDTQYF. Here the CDR3 DNA reads TGTGCCAGCAGCGTTAGACAGCGGGAGGGCAGCACAGATACGCAGTATTTT.

The V and J genes are TRBV5-1 and TRBJ2-1; 7 bases line up with TRBD2. Germline CDR1 is SGHRS and CDR2 is YFSETQ. The CDR3 runs 13 residues. V dropped 2 bases and J dropped 7; count of bases not matched to a gene: 3. For the CDR3, the DNA is TGCGCCAGCAGCTTAGCGGGGCCAAATGAGCAGTTCTTC. It is translated as CASSLAGPNEQFF.